Following are 21 T cell receptor beta chains from one sample sequenced in a study of cytomegalovirus exposure and HLA in healthy donors. Both 60 Vbeta primers and 13 Jbeta primers went into the PCR. Sequenced by immunoSEQ multiplex PCR; TCRdb stores in-frame clones only, minus some. This sample lists about 210,000 clones; its ten largest clones have approximately 0.98%. The material sequenced was PBMCs. The receptors here all came from a woman in her twenties or thirties in good health and CMV-seropositive.

The chain recombines TRBV6-5 with TRBJ2-1; 8 bases map to TRBD2. Germline V lookup: CDR1 MNHEY, CDR2 SVGAGI. V gave up 0 bases and J gave up 5 bases; unmatched junction bases: 6. The CDR3 is made up of 16 amino acids. CDR3 in amino acids: CASSYSNGGAHNEQFF. The CDR3 nucleotides are TGTGCCAGCAGTTACTCGAACGGGGGGGCCCACAATGAGCAGTTCTTC.

The rearrangement joins TRBV5-4 to TRBJ2-7, with D possibly TRBD2 on 5 matching bases. Deletions cut 4 bases from V and 0 bases from J, with 14 bases between. The CDR3 has 15 amino acids. Germline V gives CDR1 SGHNT, CDR2 YYREEE (reference sequence). CDR3: CASSLGLKSSYEQYF. The DNA of the CDR3 is TGTGCCAGCAGCCTAGGACTCAAGAGCTCCTACGAGCAGTACTTC.

The J gene is TRBJ2-7, the V gene TRBV6-5, with a tentative D call TRBD1 (8 bases). Germline V gene data show CDR1 as MNHEY and CDR2 as SVGAGI. CDR3 length: 14 residues. V was cut by 7 bases and J by 2 bases, with 15 bases left in between. CDR3: CASTYRGGTYEQYF. The DNA for the CDR3 is TGTGCCAGCACGTACAGGGGGGGAACCTACGAGCAGTACTTC.

The gene calls are TRBV7-8 and TRBJ2-5; D possibly corresponds to TRBD1 (5 bases). CDR3 length equals 17 residues. From germline, CDR1 is SGHVS and CDR2 FQNEAQ. Trimming took 5 bases from V and 1 from J, leaving 20 bases between them. The CDR3 DNA reads TGTGCCAGCAGCAGCTTACAGGTCCTCTCCCCCCAAGAGACCCAGTACTTC. Protein sequence: CASSSLQVLSPQETQYF.

This chain links TRBV7-6 with TRBJ2-2; 9 nucleotides align to TRBD2. V was clipped by 5 bases and J by 5 bases; unmatched bases: 9. CDR3 length: 16 residues. Germline V lookup: CDR1 SGHVS, CDR2 FNYEAQ. This CDR3 reads CASSLSGGPRTGELFF. The CDR3 nucleotides are TGTGCCAGCAGCCTTAGCGGGGGCCCGAGGACCGGGGAGCTGTTTTTT.

J is TRBJ1-2 and V is TRBV4-1, with 7 bases aligning to TRBD1. The germline CDR1 and CDR2 sequences are MGHRA and YSYEKL. This CDR3 is built from 14 residues. V lost 6 bases to trimming and J lost 3 bases; unmatched junction nucleotides: 7. The chain's CDR3 is CASRPTGKDYGYTF. The CDR3 nucleotides are TGCGCCAGCAGACCGACAGGGAAGGACTATGGCTACACCTTC.

V and J are TRBV30 and TRBJ2-5; 13 positions agree with TRBD2. V was pared by 2 bases and J by 4 bases, with 4 bases of the junction left unmatched. CDR3 length: 15 amino acids. Germline-derived CDR1 and CDR2 are GTSNPN and SVGIG (reference sequence). Here the CDR3 DNA reads TGTGCCTGGAGTCGACTAGCGGGAGGAGGAGAGACCCAGTACTTC. Its protein product is CAWSRLAGGGETQYF.

V and J are TRBV9 and TRBJ2-1; 9 nucleotides align to TRBD1. The CDR3 length is 15 residues. J was trimmed by 0 bases and V by 8 bases; bases with no gene match: 6. Germline CDR1 is SGDLS and CDR2 is YYNGEE. The CDR3 coding sequence is TGTGCCAGAAACCGGACAGGGGACTCCTACAATGAGCAGTTCTTC. Translated: CARNRTGDSYNEQFF.

The genes are TRBV7-9 and TRBJ1-2; D is possibly TRBD1 (6 bases). Per germline, CDR1 SEHNR and CDR2 FQNEAQ (reference sequence). V was trimmed by 6 bases and J by 4 bases, leaving 18 bases between them. The CDR3 length is 15 residues. CDR3 sequence reads: CASSLPGGGIYGYTF. In DNA, the CDR3 is TGTGCCAGCAGTCTCCCCGGGGGGGGCATCTATGGCTACACCTTC. Filled out from reference TRBV7-9 and TRBJ1-2, the complete variable domain reads DTGVSQNPRHKITKRGQNVTFRCDPISEHNRLYWYRQTLGQGPEFLTYFQNEAQLEKSRLLSDRFSAERPKGSFSTLEIQRTEQGDSAMYLCASSLPGGGIYGYTFGSGTRLTVV.

The V call is TRBV4-1, the J call TRBJ1-1; D is possibly TRBD1 (5 bases). The CDR3 is 18 amino acids. The ends were cut back, 4 bases at V and 1 base at J, with 22 bases in the middle. Germline CDR1 is MGHRA and CDR2 is YSYEKL. The DNA of the CDR3 is TGCGCCAGCAGCCCCTTCGGGGGGACGGCCTCAACGAACACTGAAGCTTTCTTT. Its protein is CASSPFGGTASTNTEAFF.

The V call is TRBV6-1, the J call TRBJ1-2; 7 positions agree with TRBD1. The CDR3 runs to 18 residues. Per germline, CDR1 MNHNS and CDR2 SASEGT. V lost 4 bases, J lost 1 base, and 15 bases stayed unmatched. The CDR3: CASSALMMGRQGNYGYTF. The CDR3 DNA is TGTGCCAGCAGTGCACTGATGATGGGGAGACAGGGTAACTATGGCTACACCTTC.

This sequence joins TRBV2 and TRBJ1-5; 8 bases are a match to TRBD1. The CDR3 runs to 15 residues. V shed 3 bases, J shed 1 base, and the junction held 2 bases outside the gene matches. CDR1 is SNHLY and CDR2 is FYNNEI in the germline V gene. As DNA, the CDR3 is TGTGCCAGCAGTGATCAGGGGGCAAGCAATCAGCCCCAGCATTTT. Translated, it gives CASSDQGASNQPQHF.

The chain recombines TRBV7-2 with TRBJ1-1; a weak D match, TRBD1 (6 bases). V lost 4 bases and J lost 10, with 19 bases in between. The CDR3 runs to 14 residues. Germline V gene lookup returns CDR1 SGHTA and CDR2 FQGNSA. This CDR3 reads CASSSRSQGIGAFF. The CDR3 nucleotides read TGTGCCAGCAGCTCCCGGAGTCAGGGGATTGGAGCTTTCTTT.

The rearrangement links TRBV5-1 to TRBJ2-7; 10 nucleotides agree with TRBD2. With 2 bases clipped from V and 2 bases from J, the junction kept 4 bases outside the gene matches. Germline values: CDR1 SGHRS, CDR2 YFSETQ. CDR3 length equals 15 residues. The CDR3 here is CASSFQRGGTYEQYF. The CDR3, as DNA: TGCGCCAGCAGCTTCCAGCGGGGGGGGACCTACGAGCAGTACTTC.

This sequence joins TRBV5-6 and TRBJ2-4; D not certain. The CDR3 runs to 15 residues. Looked up from germline, CDR1 is SGHDT and CDR2 is YYEEEE. Between the trimmed V and J ends, which lost 1 base and 8 bases, there was a span of 16 bases. Here the CDR3 reads CASSLPGSLEHIQYF. CDR3 in DNA: TGTGCCAGCAGCTTGCCAGGTTCGTTGGAACACATTCAGTACTTC.

The CDR3 reads CASSQFTGEAANEKLFF. CDR3 nucleotide sequence: TGCGCCAGCAGCCAGTTTACAGGGGAGGCAGCTAATGAAAAACTGTTTTTT. The chain links TRBV4-3 to TRBJ1-4; 7 nucleotides agree with TRBD1. The CDR3 extends over 17 amino acids. With V trimmed by 3 bases and J by 3 bases, 10 bases remained unmatched. Germline assignment: CDR1 LGHNA and CDR2 YSLEER.

The CDR3 coding sequence is TGTGCCAGCCTAGGGGACTGGAACACTGAAGCTTTCTTT. Residues: CASLGDWNTEAFF. The J gene is TRBJ1-1, the V gene TRBV7-9; D possibly corresponds to TRBD1 (5 bases). Per the germline V gene, CDR1 is SEHNR and CDR2 is FQNEAQ (reference sequence). Trimming cost V 8 bases and J 1 base, with 11 bases left between them. The CDR3 is 13 residues long.

The chain links TRBV11-3 to TRBJ2-5; D is uncertain. The CDR3 is 13 amino acids. Germline V gene data show CDR1 as SGHNT and CDR2 as YENEEA. The V end lost 1 base, the J end lost 5 bases, and 8 bases lay between the germline ends. Here the CDR3 reads CASSLGLSETQYF. The DNA for the CDR3 is TGTGCCAGCAGCTTAGGGCTTTCGGAGACCCAGTACTTC.

This CDR3 is CASSVDGSGGYGTQYF. The CDR3 region has the DNA TGTGCCAGCAGCGTAGATGGTAGCGGGGGGTACGGTACGCAGTATTTT. The chain links TRBV9 to TRBJ2-3; TRBD2 matches 10 bases. The junction had 9 bases not matched to a gene; V was cut back by 0 bases and J by 8 bases. CDR1 is SGDLS, CDR2 YYNGEE, per germline. The CDR3 totals 16 residues.

The J gene is TRBJ2-2, the V gene TRBV5-1; D unresolved. This CDR3 spans 16 amino acids. With 4 bases removed from V and 1 base from J, the gap between germline ends came to 14 bases. Germline assignment: CDR1 SGHRS and CDR2 YFSETQ. The CDR3 loop is CASSTRGVGNTGELFF. CDR3 nucleotide sequence: TGCGCCAGCAGCACCAGAGGTGTAGGGAACACCGGGGAGCTGTTTTTT.

The genes are TRBV5-6 and TRBJ1-1, with D tentatively TRBD1 (5 bases). Germline CDR1 reads SGHDT; CDR2 reads YYEEEE. The CDR3 runs to 14 residues. V shed 4 bases and J shed 5 bases, with 15 bases lying between them. The CDR3 protein is CASSGRRGWTEAFF. The CDR3 DNA follows: TGTGCCAGCAGCGGGAGGCGGGGGTGGACTGAAGCTTTCTTT.